Listed below are T cell receptor beta chains from one sample, sequenced in a study of shared clonotypes between healthy human individuals. Profiled with immunoSEQ multiplex PCR; TCRdb holds only in-frame clones, not every one. The sample lists 450,000 to 500,000 clones, 79% occurring once. Material for sequencing was PBMCs. Receptors originate from a woman aged 40 to 55 in good health. Some clones in this sample may be carry-over from other donors' samples. Both conserved end residues are part of each CDR3. The D gene is left open where the match is weak. For some rows the clone size is stated as once, few or many, or as a class when expanded; others skip it.

j_call clone_size v_call d_call cdr3_aa cdr3_nt
TRBJ2-3 once TRBV19 TRBD2 CASSFSSGPTDTQYF TGTGCCAGTAGTTTCTCTAGCGGCCCCACAGATACGCAGTATTTT
TRBJ2-3 . TRBV7-9 . CASSPLPTQYF TGTGCCAGCAGCCCCCTCCCTACGCAGTATTTT
TRBJ2-1 . TRBV5-6 TRBD2 CASIPSGGVAEQFF TGTGCCAGCATTCCCTCGGGGGGAGTAGCTGAGCAGTTCTTC
TRBJ2-1 . TRBV18 TRBD2 CASSPGSSGPYNEQFF TGTGCCAGCTCACCAGGATCTAGCGGACCCTACAATGAGCAGTTCTTC
TRBJ1-1 . TRBV30 . CAWSDNLGTEAFF TGTGCCTGGAGTGACAACCTGGGGACTGAAGCTTTCTTT
TRBJ2-7 . TRBV18 . CASSPPGQDEQYF TGTGCCAGCTCACCACCTGGACAAGACGAGCAGTACTTC
TRBJ1-3 . TRBV15 . CATSRDLAVSGNTIYF TGTGCCACCAGCAGAGATCTGGCAGTCTCTGGAAACACCATATATTTT
TRBJ2-2 once TRBV9 . CASQRSGNTGELFF TGTGCCAGCCAGCGGAGTGGGAACACCGGGGAGCTGTTTTTT
TRBJ1-6 . TRBV28 TRBD1 CASSLPGGSPLHF TGTGCCAGCAGTTTACCAGGGGGTTCACCCCTCCACTTT
TRBJ2-5 . TRBV5-1 . CASSAAQGPQETQYF TGCGCCAGCAGCGCCGCCCAGGGGCCCCAAGAGACCCAGTACTTC
TRBJ2-5 . TRBV11-2 TRBD2 CASSFGLAGGEETQYF TGTGCCAGCAGCTTTGGTCTAGCGGGAGGGGAAGAGACCCAGTACTTC
TRBJ2-7 . TRBV7-8 TRBD1 CASRRLPGQSSYEQYF TGTGCCAGCAGAAGATTACCGGGACAGAGCTCCTACGAGCAGTACTTC
TRBJ1-1 . TRBV6-1 . CASSGGREAFF TGTGCCAGCAGTGGTGGCAGGGAAGCTTTCTTT
TRBJ1-2 . TRBV9 TRBD1 CASSPWDSMGSDGYTF TGTGCCAGCAGCCCGTGGGACAGCATGGGGAGTGATGGCTACACCTTC
TRBJ2-1 . TRBV18 TRBD2 CASSPQLAGAYNEQFF TGTGCCAGCTCACCGCAACTAGCGGGAGCCTACAATGAGCAGTTCTTC
TRBJ2-1 . TRBV5-6 . CASSPRGDYHNEQFF TGTGCCAGCAGCCCAAGGGGGGACTACCACAATGAGCAGTTCTTC
TRBJ2-7 . TRBV6-1 . CASSELDSSEYF TGTGCCAGCAGTGAATTAGACTCTTCTGAGTACTTC
TRBJ1-1 . TRBV5-1 . CASTKQKGTEAFF TGCGCCAGCACCAAACAAAAGGGGACTGAAGCTTTCTTT
TRBJ2-7 . TRBV7-2 TRBD2 CASSLARSLAGIEQYF TGTGCCAGCAGCTTAGCGAGGAGTCTAGCGGGAATTGAGCAGTACTTC
TRBJ2-7 . TRBV6-5 . CASSYSRASYEQYF TGTGCCAGCAGTTACTCTAGGGCCTCCTACGAGCAGTACTTC
TRBJ2-3 . TRBV9 TRBD2 CASSGLAGTDTQYF TGTGCCAGCAGTGGACTAGCGGGCACAGATACGCAGTATTTT
TRBJ1-3 many TRBV7-8 . CASSWEGGSGNTIYF TGTGCCAGCAGCTGGGAAGGGGGTTCCGGAAACACCATATATTTT
TRBJ2-1 . TRBV9 . CASSVGGTVTNNEQFF TGTGCCAGCAGCGTAGGGGGGACGGTTACTAACAATGAGCAGTTCTTC
TRBJ2-3 . TRBV5-4 . CASSLTGDTQYF TGTGCCAGCAGCCTTACTGGAGATACGCAGTATTTT
TRBJ2-1 . TRBV7-2 TRBD2 CASSSGTTYNEQFF TGTGCCAGCAGCTCCGGGACTACATACAATGAGCAGTTCTTC
TRBJ2-2 once TRBV6-5 . CASSPDVWNTGELFF TGTGCCAGCAGTCCCGATGTCTGGAACACCGGGGAGCTGTTTTTT
TRBJ1-2 . TRBV27 . CASSTPGYGYTF TGTGCCAGCAGTACTCCAGGTTACGGCTACACCTTC
TRBJ1-2 once TRBV4-1 TRBD1 CASSPRQGAGYGYTF TGCGCCAGCAGCCCCCGACAGGGGGCGGGCTATGGCTACACCTTC
TRBJ1-1 . TRBV6-6 . CASKRSVNTEAFF TGTGCCAGCAAGAGGTCGGTGAACACTGAAGCTTTCTTT
TRBJ1-4 . TRBV28 TRBD1 CASSSGQVGGEKLFF TGTGCCAGCAGTTCTGGACAGGTCGGGGGTGAAAAACTGTTTTTT
TRBJ2-2 once TRBV6-1 TRBD2 CASMVAGANTGELFF TGTGCCAGCATGGTAGCGGGCGCGAACACCGGGGAGCTGTTTTTT
TRBJ2-3 . TRBV5-1 TRBD2 CASSLGTSGRVYTDTQYF TGCGCCAGCAGCTTGGGGACTAGCGGGAGGGTGTACACAGATACGCAGTATTTT
TRBJ2-7 . TRBV6-1 TRBD1 CASSEVQGVYEQYF TGTGCCAGCAGTGAAGTTCAGGGGGTGTACGAGCAGTACTTC
TRBJ1-5 . TRBV4-3 . CASSQEAGRAGQPQHF TGCGCCAGCAGCCAAGAAGCGGGCAGGGCAGGTCAGCCCCAGCATTTT
TRBJ1-6 . TRBV5-1 TRBD1 CASSLEGTALNSPLHF TGCGCCAGCAGCTTGGAGGGGACAGCCCTTAATTCACCCCTCCACTTT
TRBJ2-1 once TRBV5-4 . CASSRVGNNEQFF TGTGCCAGCAGCCGGGTGGGGAACAATGAGCAGTTCTTC
TRBJ2-7 . TRBV6-5 TRBD2 CASSLLAGWGEQYF TGTGCCAGCAGCCTACTAGCGGGATGGGGCGAGCAGTACTTC
TRBJ2-5 . TRBV5-4 TRBD1 CASIEAGTGKETQYF TGTGCCAGCATCGAAGCCGGGACAGGGAAAGAGACCCAGTACTTC
TRBJ1-1 . TRBV7-9 TRBD1 CASSPRTGDTTEAFF TGTGCCAGCAGCCCCCGAACAGGGGACACCACTGAAGCTTTCTTT
TRBJ2-3 . TRBV11-2 . CASSLDATFTGTQYF TGTGCCAGCAGCTTAGATGCCACCTTTACGGGTACGCAGTATTTT
TRBJ2-1 . TRBV7-2 TRBD2 CASSSGLAGGEQFF TGTGCCAGCAGCTCGGGACTAGCGGGAGGCGAGCAGTTCTTC
TRBJ2-5 . TRBV4-3 . CASSQDLGRARETQYF TGCGCCAGCAGCCAAGATCTGGGCAGGGCCCGTGAGACCCAGTACTTC
TRBJ1-5 . TRBV28 TRBD1 CASSLLSGGEQPQHF TGTGCCAGCAGTTTATTGTCAGGGGGAGAGCAGCCCCAGCATTTT
TRBJ2-3 . TRBV5-4 . CASSLEGVPDTQYF TGTGCCAGCAGCTTGGAAGGGGTGCCAGATACGCAGTATTTT
TRBJ2-7 . TRBV10-1 . CASSESIPNPNKGPSENEQYF TGCGCCAGCAGTGAGTCGATTCCGAACCCGAATAAGGGGCCCTCGGAAAACGAGCAGTACTTC
TRBJ1-2 few TRBV18 . CASSPPQSNYGYTF TGTGCCAGCTCACCCCCCCAATCTAACTATGGCTACACCTTC
TRBJ2-3 . TRBV10-3 TRBD2 CAITSPGGADTQYF TGTGCCATCACTTCTCCGGGAGGGGCAGATACGCAGTATTTT
TRBJ2-3 . TRBV4-3 . CASSQVSIRGSTQYF TGCGCCAGCAGCCAAGTGTCTATTCGTGGGAGTACGCAGTATTTT
TRBJ2-1 . TRBV18 . CASSRVAGDNEQFF TGTGCCAGCTCACGGGTAGCAGGGGACAATGAGCAGTTCTTC
TRBJ2-1 . TRBV2 TRBD2 CASSRTGGSGSIRNEQFF TGTGCCAGCAGTAGGACGGGAGGGAGCGGGAGTATTAGGAATGAGCAGTTCTTC
TRBJ2-1 . TRBV5-1 . CASSKMEGAQSSYNEQFF TGCGCCAGCAGCAAGATGGAGGGGGCCCAAAGCTCCTACAATGAGCAGTTCTTC
TRBJ2-7 . TRBV6-5 TRBD2 CASSYSAGGSLEQYF TGTGCCAGCAGTTACTCAGCGGGGGGGTCGCTAGAGCAGTACTTC
TRBJ2-7 . TRBV7-2 TRBD2 CASSLSGRAPIDEQYF TGTGCCAGCAGCTTAAGCGGGAGGGCCCCTATCGACGAGCAGTACTTC
TRBJ2-7 . TRBV5-4 . CASSRTDMYEQYF TGTGCCAGCAGCCGGACTGACATGTACGAGCAGTACTTC